The 13 T cell receptor beta chains listed next were all sequenced from one sample in a study of T-cell reconstitution after alpha-beta-depleted transplantation in children (dated by TCRdb to the mid-2010s). Libraries were built with PCR. Sequencing was carried out with an Illumina HiSeq 2500. TCR library preparation used molecular barcoding, with unique molecular identifiers applied to normalize quantification of the TCRbeta repertoire. In-frame beta chains were kept once TCRdb had trimmed the public reads at Q25 with fastp and called clones with MiXCR. When rows share a CDR3 protein, they turn into one entry using the most common DNA and genes. The sample table lists around 200,000 distinct CDR3 sequences, under 9.5% of them with a count of one. Of the sample, less than 8% falls within the top ten clones. Material: PBMCs from the stem cell graft donor, obtained from the stem cell graft. These receptor sequences come from a human donor who donated a stem cell graft to a child with acute lymphoblastic leukemia.

This clonotype was detected many times. The V call is TRBV24-1, the J call TRBJ2-2; D uncertain. The V gene lost 5 bases and the J gene lost 7 bases, with 13 bases spanning the gap. Germline V gene sequence: CDR1 KGHDR, CDR2 SFDVKD. This CDR3 region has 14 residues. This CDR3 reads CATSAAGMVGELFF. DNA for the CDR3: TGTGCCACCAGTGCGGCCGGAATGGTCGGGGAGCTGTTTTTT.

The table lists this clonotype with a few counts. V usage is TRBV20-1 and J usage is TRBJ1-5; D remains ambiguous. Germline CDR1 DFQATT, CDR2 SNEGSKA (reference sequence). V lost 4 bases, J lost 6 bases, and 19 bases lay in between. This CDR3 comprises 15 residues. The CDR3 reads CSAKKRSLESQPQHF. Here the CDR3 DNA reads TGCAGTGCTAAAAAAAGGTCCCTGGAGAGTCAGCCCCAGCATTTT.

In this sample, this clonotype turned up many times. The CDR3 nucleotides are TGTGCCAGCAGTGACCGACAGGGAATGAACACTGAAGCTTTCTTT. This translates into CASSDRQGMNTEAFF. This rearrangement joins TRBV2 to TRBJ1-1, with 7 bases identical to TRBD1. This CDR3 comprises 15 residues. V trimming: 3 bases; J trimming: 0 bases; junction bases outside the gene matches: 4. The germline CDR1 and CDR2 sequences are SNHLY and FYNNEI.

This clonotype was counted between two and nine times. V gene TRBV5-1 combines with J gene TRBJ2-3; 8 nucleotides line up with TRBD1. Germline V gene sequence: CDR1 SGHRS, CDR2 YFSETQ. The CDR3 loop spans 16 amino acids. The J segment lost 1 base and the V segment lost 1 base, leaving 5 bases of the junction unmatched. The CDR3 bases are TGCGCCAGCAGCTTGTTACCGGGACAGGGCACAGATACGCAGTATTTT. Protein: CASSLLPGQGTDTQYF.

The chain couples TRBV4-2 to TRBJ2-2; 9 bases match TRBD1. Germline V CDR1 and CDR2: LGHNA, YNFKEQ. The CDR3 runs to 14 residues. Trimming at V came to 8 bases and at J to 6 bases, leaving 7 bases not matched to a gene. The DNA for the CDR3 is TGTGCCAGCCTTGGGGACAGGGTCCCCGGGGAGCTGTTTTTT. Translated: CASLGDRVPGELFF.

There are a few counts of this clonotype. For the CDR3, the DNA is TGTGCCAGCAGCGTAGCGGAACCAAGGGGGCGCGGTGGCTACACCTTC. Protein: CASSVAEPRGRGGYTF. The chain has TRBV9 and TRBJ1-2; TRBD1 matches at 7 bases. Trimming took 0 bases from V and 7 from J; bases not matched to a gene: 12. Germline-derived CDR1 and CDR2 are SGDLS and YYNGEE. The CDR3 runs 16 residues.

The chain combines TRBV5-1 with TRBJ2-5; tentatively, D is TRBD1 (7 bases). Germline V CDR1 and CDR2: SGHRS, YFSETQ. Trimming pared 4 bases from V and 5 bases from J, leaving 18 bases between. The CDR3 covers 15 residues. In nucleotides, the CDR3 is TGCGCCAGCAGCCAGGAGACAGGGAGGTGGGAGACCCAGTACTTC. Its translation: CASSQETGRWETQYF.

The rearrangement uses TRBV14 and TRBJ2-1; 13 nucleotides match TRBD2. Germline CDR1 and CDR2: SGHDN and FVKESK. Trimming at V came to 4 bases and at J to 1 base, leaving 25 bases not matched to a gene. The CDR3 extends over 24 amino acids. The CDR3 is CASSRTLLSRPGTSGESSYNEQFF. CDR3 sequence (DNA): TGTGCCAGCAGCCGTACCCTGCTCTCTCGTCCCGGGACTAGCGGGGAATCGTCCTACAATGAGCAGTTCTTC.

The table lists this clonotype with a few counts. The rearrangement uses TRBV7-2 and TRBJ2-3; 10 bases map to TRBD2. The CDR3 is 14 amino acids. Unmatched junction bases numbered 3, after V lost 9 bases and J lost 0 bases. In germline, CDR1 is SGHTA, CDR2 FQGNSA. In nucleotides, the CDR3 is TGTGCCAGTGAGCGGGGGGGTAGCACAGATACGCAGTATTTT. Translation: CASERGGSTDTQYF.

This clonotype was picked up a small number of times. This chain joins TRBV20-1 and TRBJ1-3; 8 bases match TRBD1. Germline lookup yields CDR1 DFQATT and CDR2 SNEGSKA (reference sequence). The CDR3 sequence is 18 residues long. The V and J ends lost 0 bases and 0 bases, in that order; junction bases with no gene match: 10. The DNA for the CDR3 is TGCAGTGCTAGAGATGTAGCCGGGACAGGATTCTCTGGAAACACCATATATTTT. Protein sequence: CSARDVAGTGFSGNTIYF.

The sample holds a few counts of this clonotype. This chain connects TRBV18 to TRBJ2-5, with no clear D. CDR1 KGHSH and CDR2 LQKENI come from the germline V gene. The CDR3 consists of 14 residues. Trimming took 3 bases from V and 1 from J, leaving 9 bases between them. In nucleotides, the CDR3 is TGTGCCAGCTCACCGGTGACGAGCCAAGAGACCCAGTACTTC. Amino acid sequence: CASSPVTSQETQYF. Full variable domain (missing parts from reference TRBV18 and TRBJ2-5): NAGVMQNPRHLVRRRGQEARLRCSPMKGHSHVYWYRQLPEEGLKFMVYLQKENIIDESGMPKERFSAEFPKEGPSILRIQQVVRGDSAAYFCASSPVTSQETQYFGPGTRLLVL.

This clonotype was counted ten times or more. The chain combines TRBV6-1 with TRBJ2-2; no clear D. The germline CDR1 and CDR2 sequences are MNHNS and SASEGT. Trimming left V 7 bases short and J 3 bases short, with 15 bases between. The CDR3 covers 15 residues. CDR3 sequence: CASTPVTHYTGELFF. The CDR3 DNA follows: TGTGCCAGCACCCCGGTCACTCACTACACCGGGGAGCTGTTTTTT.

The DNA of the CDR3 is TGCAGTGCTAGTCGACAGGGGGCTCGGGCTAATGAAAAACTGTTTTTT. This encodes CSASRQGARANEKLFF. The chain uses TRBV20-1 and TRBJ1-4; 10 bases are a match to TRBD1. Trimming at V came to 3 bases and at J to 3 bases, leaving 7 bases not matched to a gene. The CDR3 runs to 16 residues. In germline, CDR1 is DFQATT, CDR2 SNEGSKA (reference sequence).